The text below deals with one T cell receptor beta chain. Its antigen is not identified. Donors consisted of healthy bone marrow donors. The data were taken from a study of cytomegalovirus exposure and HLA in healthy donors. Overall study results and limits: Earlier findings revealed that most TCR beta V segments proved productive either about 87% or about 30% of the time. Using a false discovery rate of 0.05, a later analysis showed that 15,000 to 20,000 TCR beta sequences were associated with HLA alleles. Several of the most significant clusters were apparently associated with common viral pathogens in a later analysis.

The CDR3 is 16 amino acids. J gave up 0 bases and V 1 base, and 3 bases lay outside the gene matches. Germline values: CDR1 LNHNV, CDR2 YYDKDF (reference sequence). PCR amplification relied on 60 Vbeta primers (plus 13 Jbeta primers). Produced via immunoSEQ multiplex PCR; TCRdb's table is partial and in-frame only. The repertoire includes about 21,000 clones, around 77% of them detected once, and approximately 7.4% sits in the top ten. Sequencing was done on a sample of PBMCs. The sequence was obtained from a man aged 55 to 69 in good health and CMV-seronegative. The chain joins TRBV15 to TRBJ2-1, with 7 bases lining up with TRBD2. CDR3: CATSRGQRGSYNEQFF. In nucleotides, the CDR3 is TGTGCCACCAGCAGAGGGCAGCGGGGCTCCTACAATGAGCAGTTCTTC.